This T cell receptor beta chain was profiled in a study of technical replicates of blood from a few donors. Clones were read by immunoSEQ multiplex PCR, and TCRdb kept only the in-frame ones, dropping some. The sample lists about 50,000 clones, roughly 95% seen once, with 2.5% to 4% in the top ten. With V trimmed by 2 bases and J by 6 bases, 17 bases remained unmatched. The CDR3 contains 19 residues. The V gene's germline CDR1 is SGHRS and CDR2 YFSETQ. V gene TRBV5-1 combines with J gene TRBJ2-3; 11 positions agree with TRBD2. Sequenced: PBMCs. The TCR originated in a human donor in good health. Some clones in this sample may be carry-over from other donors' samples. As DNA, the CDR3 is TGCGCCAGCAGCTTCCGCCCGACGCGAGGGACTAGCGGAAGTGATACGCAGTATTTT. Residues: CASSFRPTRGTSGSDTQYF.